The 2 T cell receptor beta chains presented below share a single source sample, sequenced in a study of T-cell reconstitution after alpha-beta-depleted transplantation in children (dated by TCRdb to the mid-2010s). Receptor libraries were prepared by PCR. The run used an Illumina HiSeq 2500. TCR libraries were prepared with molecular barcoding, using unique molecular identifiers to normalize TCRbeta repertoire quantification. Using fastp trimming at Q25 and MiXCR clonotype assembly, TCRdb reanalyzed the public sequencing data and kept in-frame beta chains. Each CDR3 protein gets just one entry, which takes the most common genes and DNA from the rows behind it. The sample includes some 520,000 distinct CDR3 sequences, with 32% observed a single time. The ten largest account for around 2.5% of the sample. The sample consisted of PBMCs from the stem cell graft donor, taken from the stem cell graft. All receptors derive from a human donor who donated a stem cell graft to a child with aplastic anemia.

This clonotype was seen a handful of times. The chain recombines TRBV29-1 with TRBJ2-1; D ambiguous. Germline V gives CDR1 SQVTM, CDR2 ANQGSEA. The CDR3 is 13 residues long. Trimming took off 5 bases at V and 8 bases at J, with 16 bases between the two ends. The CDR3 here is CSVRSIGFDEQFF. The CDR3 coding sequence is TGCAGCGTTCGTAGTATAGGGTTCGATGAGCAGTTCTTC.

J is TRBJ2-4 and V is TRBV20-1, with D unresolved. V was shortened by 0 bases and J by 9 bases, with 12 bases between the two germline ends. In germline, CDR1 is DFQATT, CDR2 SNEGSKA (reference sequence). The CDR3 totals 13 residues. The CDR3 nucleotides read TGCAGTGCTAGAGATTTGGATTCTTTCATTCAGTACTTC. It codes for CSARDLDSFIQYF.